The 32 T cell receptor beta chains given below trace back to one sample, sequenced in a study of radiotherapy plus CTLA-4 blockade in lung cancer. Using immunoSEQ multiplex PCR, the repertoire was profiled, and TCRdb retains in-frame clones only, with some absent. The table records about 59,000 clones, approximately 70% of them present only once. The material was peripheral blood, obtained from a patient treated with radiotherapy plus ipilimumab. These receptors were collected from a human donor with non-small cell lung cancer whose response to radiotherapy plus ipilimumab could not be evaluated.

The gene calls are TRBV4-1 and TRBJ2-1; 8 bases line up with TRBD1. This CDR3 has 13 amino acids. Looked up from germline, CDR1 is MGHRA and CDR2 is YSYEKL. Unmatched junction bases numbered 3, after V lost 4 bases and J lost 7 bases. The CDR3 DNA is TGCGCCAGCAGCCTCCGGACAGGGAATGAGCAGTTCTTC. It translates to CASSLRTGNEQFF.

The chain uses TRBV6-4 and TRBJ2-1; 13 bases fit TRBD2. After removal of 6 bases from V and 10 bases from J, the junction contained 9 bases not matched to a gene. CDR3 length: 15 residues. Germline loops: CDR1 MRHNA, CDR2 SNTAGT. The CDR3, as DNA: TGTGCCAGCAGCTTCGGGACTAGCGGGATAGGGGAGCAGTTCTTC. The encoded protein is CASSFGTSGIGEQFF.

This clone was seen a few times. This chain connects TRBV5-1 to TRBJ2-7; tentatively, D is TRBD1 (5 bases). Germline assignment: CDR1 SGHRS and CDR2 YFSETQ. This CDR3 has 13 residues. V lost 0 bases, J lost 5 bases, and 9 bases lay in between. CDR3 residues: CASSLDQGHEQYF. CDR3 DNA sequence: TGCGCCAGCAGCTTGGATCAGGGTCACGAGCAGTACTTC.

The chain links TRBV4-1 to TRBJ1-1; D gene unclear. The CDR3 covers 11 residues. Germline loops: CDR1 MGHRA, CDR2 YSYEKL. With 1 base removed from V and 7 bases from J, the gap between germline ends came to 4 bases. Here the CDR3 DNA reads TGCGCCAGCAGCCAAGGCAGTGAAGCTTTCTTT. Its protein is CASSQGSEAFF.

The chain is built from TRBV7-9 and TRBJ2-7; TRBD1 agrees at 11 bases. The CDR3 covers 17 residues. The V segment lost 5 bases and the J segment 2 bases; nucleotides outside the gene matches: 11. Germline lookup yields CDR1 SEHNR and CDR2 FQNEAQ (reference sequence). CDR3 region: CASSPPPGQGVPYEQYF. The CDR3 nucleotides read TGTGCCAGCAGCCCTCCACCGGGACAGGGGGTCCCCTACGAGCAGTACTTC.

The chain couples TRBV25-1 to TRBJ1-4; TRBD1 is a possible D gene (5 bases). Trimming removed 6 bases at V and 10 bases at J, with 12 bases between. Per the germline V gene, CDR1 is MGHDK and CDR2 is SYGVNS. The CDR3 loop spans 12 amino acids. Here the CDR3 DNA reads TGTGCCAGCAGGAAGGCAACAGGAAAACTGTTTTTT. It translates to CASRKATGKLFF.

This chain connects TRBV27 to TRBJ2-7, with TRBD2 identical over 7 bases. V lost 5 bases to trimming and J lost 2 bases; unmatched junction nucleotides: 9. Germline-derived CDR1 and CDR2 are MNHEY and SMNVEV (reference sequence). This CDR3 has 15 residues. DNA of the CDR3: TGTGCCAGCAGTCCCCTCGCGGGAGCAACCTACGAGCAGTACTTC. It is translated as CASSPLAGATYEQYF.

The rearrangement uses TRBV29-1 and TRBJ1-1; D might be TRBD1 (5 bases). V was trimmed by 6 bases and J by 1 base, leaving 9 bases between them. This CDR3 comprises 12 residues. CDR1 and CDR2 from the germline V gene are SQVTM and ANQGSEA. The CDR3 coding sequence is TGCAGCGTAGGACACCAGAACACTGAAGCTTTCTTT. This sequence encodes CSVGHQNTEAFF.

The chain recombines TRBV25-1 with TRBJ1-5; TRBD1 agrees at 7 bases. The CDR3 runs to 14 residues. J was trimmed by 7 bases and V by 4 bases; bases with no gene match: 7. Germline-derived CDR1 and CDR2 are MGHDK and SYGVNS. CDR3 in amino acids: CASSGQGSEQPQHF. The CDR3 DNA sequence: TGTGCCAGCAGTGGACAGGGAAGCGAACAGCCCCAGCATTTT. The variable domain in full, completed from reference TRBV25-1 and TRBJ1-5, reads EADIYQTPRYLVIGTGKKITLECSQTMGHDKMYWYQQDPGMELHLIHYSYGVNSTEKGDLSSESTVSRIRTEHFPLTLESARPSHTSQYLCASSGQGSEQPQHFGDGTRLSIL.

The J gene is TRBJ1-1, the V gene TRBV7-5; no check of the table's D call, TRBD1, against the DNA was made. TRBV7-5 is deemed a pseudogene. This CDR3 is built from 14 residues. CDR3 loop: CVRSPGRPKGEAFF. As DNA, the CDR3 is TGTGTCAGAAGCCCAGGCAGGCCCAAAGGTGAAGCTTTCTTT.

This sequence joins TRBV7-3 and TRBJ2-7; a possible D gene is TRBD1 (5 bases). Trimming stripped 3 bases from V and 5 bases from J, with 17 bases between. CDR3 length equals 15 residues. Germline loops: CDR1 SGHTA, CDR2 FQGTGA. The CDR3 sequence: CASSFIRGASDEQYF. The CDR3 bases are TGTGCCAGCAGCTTCATTAGGGGTGCTTCGGACGAGCAGTACTTC.

The chain recombines TRBV19 with TRBJ2-1; 7 nucleotides agree with TRBD1. Germline CDR1 and CDR2: LNHDA and SQIVND (reference sequence). After removal of 6 bases from V and 4 bases from J, the junction contained 12 bases not matched to a gene. CDR3 length: 16 amino acids. The CDR3 DNA reads as TGTGCCAGTAGCGACACCGGGACAGCCTTTTACAATGAGCAGTTCTTC. As protein: CASSDTGTAFYNEQFF.

The chain joins TRBV30 to TRBJ1-1, with a weak D call TRBD1 (6 bases). Germline assignment: CDR1 GTSNPN and CDR2 SVGIG (reference sequence). The CDR3 extends over 14 amino acids. Trimming removed 1 base at V and 4 bases at J, with 13 bases between. As DNA, the CDR3 is TGTGCCTGGAGTGCCAGAGGGGGAAGCACTGAAGCTTTCTTT. It encodes CAWSARGGSTEAFF.

This clone is a singleton in its sample. The chain recombines TRBV27 with TRBJ2-1; the match to TRBD2 covers 12 bases. Germline CDR1 and CDR2: MNHEY and SMNVEV (reference sequence). The CDR3 covers 15 residues. With V trimmed by 2 bases and J by 5 bases, 1 base remained unmatched. CDR3 DNA sequence: TGTGCCAGCAGTTTAAGACTAGCGGGAGACAATGAGCAGTTCTTC. It translates to CASSLRLAGDNEQFF.

The V and J genes are TRBV5-1 and TRBJ2-1, with TRBD2 matching 7 bases. CDR1 SGHRS and CDR2 YFSETQ come from the germline V gene. V shed 0 bases and J 16 bases; nucleotides not matched to a gene: 13. The length of the CDR3 is 14 residues. CDR3 protein: CASSLGALTGGLFF. In DNA, the CDR3 is TGCGCCAGCAGCTTGGGAGCTCTAACGGGAGGATTATTCTTC.

This clone was observed a handful of times. The gene calls are TRBV19 and TRBJ1-4, with 8 bases that match TRBD1. Trimming took 5 bases from V and 4 from J; bases not matched to a gene: 9. CDR1 is LNHDA and CDR2 is SQIVND in the germline V gene (reference sequence). The CDR3 consists of 16 residues. CDR3 protein: CASSASGGWGNEKLFF. The CDR3 coding sequence is TGTGCCAGTAGTGCCTCAGGGGGCTGGGGTAATGAAAAACTGTTTTTT.

The V call is TRBV27, the J call TRBJ2-5; D is ambiguous. The CDR3 is made up of 14 amino acids. Germline CDR1 MNHEY, CDR2 SMNVEV (reference sequence). V lost 2 bases and J lost 3, with 10 bases in between. CDR3 DNA sequence: TGTGCCAGCAGTTTAGGGCTTCCTAAAGAGACCCAGTACTTC. Protein: CASSLGLPKETQYF.

This rearrangement joins TRBV18 to TRBJ1-1, with 7 bases matching TRBD1. In germline, CDR1 is KGHSH, CDR2 LQKENI. Trimming removed 6 bases from V and 9 bases from J; junction bases left unmatched: 10. The CDR3 is made up of 13 amino acids. In DNA form, the CDR3 reads TGTGCCAGCTCCGCGGATGTAGGGGGCCAAGCTTTCTTT. Encoded protein: CASSADVGGQAFF.

V usage is TRBV30 and J usage is TRBJ2-2; no reliable D call. The CDR3 covers 13 residues. Germline CDR1 GTSNPN, CDR2 SVGIG (reference sequence). Trimming left V 0 bases short and J 1 base short, with 3 bases between. The CDR3 nucleotides are TGTGCCTGGAGTGTACAGAACACCGGGGAGCTGTTTTTT. It yields the protein CAWSVQNTGELFF.

The chain couples TRBV5-1 to TRBJ2-3, with D uncertain. Germline-derived CDR1 and CDR2 are SGHRS and YFSETQ. The V gene lost 2 bases and the J gene lost 2 bases, with 9 bases spanning the gap. The CDR3 runs to 14 residues. Here the CDR3 DNA reads TGCGCCAGCAGCTTCCCGACATCCACAGATACGCAGTATTTT. Its translation: CASSFPTSTDTQYF. Full variable domain (remainder filled in from reference TRBV5-1 and TRBJ2-3): KAGVTQTPRYLIKTRGQQVTLSCSPISGHRSVSWYQQTPGQGLQFLFEYFSETQRNKGNFPGRFSGRQFSNSRSEMNVSTLELGDSALYLCASSFPTSTDTQYFGPGTRLTVL.

V gene TRBV6-6 combines with J gene TRBJ2-1; 11 nucleotides line up with TRBD2. CDR3 length: 16 amino acids. From germline, CDR1 is MNHNY and CDR2 SVGAGI (reference sequence). J was trimmed by 5 bases and V by 5 bases; bases with no gene match: 8. The CDR3 DNA reads as TGTGCCAGCAGTGCAATAGCGGGGGGGCGGAACAATGAGCAGTTCTTC. As protein: CASSAIAGGRNNEQFF.

The rearrangement joins TRBV10-1 to TRBJ2-1, with 7 bases that match TRBD2. Trimming removed 4 bases from V and 9 bases from J; junction bases left unmatched: 18. The germline CDR1 and CDR2 sequences are WNHNN and SYGVQD (reference sequence). The CDR3 covers 17 residues. In DNA, the CDR3 is TGCGCCAGCAGTGCTAGCGCCGTTCATCGGGGGGTAGGTGAGCAGTTCTTC. As protein: CASSASAVHRGVGEQFF.

The chain combines TRBV5-4 with TRBJ2-7; D is unclear. The V end was cut by 5 bases, the J end by 3 bases, with 18 bases between. The germline gives CDR1 SGHNT, CDR2 YYREEE (reference sequence). This CDR3 region has 15 residues. CDR3 DNA sequence: TGTGCCAGCAGATCGGGTGAGAATGTCGTCTACGAGCAGTACTTC. It translates to CASRSGENVVYEQYF.

The chain couples TRBV7-2 to TRBJ1-2, with TRBD1 identical over 8 bases. The germline CDR1 and CDR2 sequences are SGHTA and FQGNSA. Germline trimming cut 1 base from V and 4 bases from J; bases unmatched to any gene: 2. This CDR3 comprises 14 residues. The CDR3 DNA reads TGTGCCAGCAGCTTAGTACAGGGGGGCTATGGCTACACCTTC. Translating it yields CASSLVQGGYGYTF.

The genes are TRBV4-2 and TRBJ2-5; 7 nucleotides align to TRBD2. Germline CDR1 and CDR2: LGHNA and YNFKEQ. With V trimmed by 1 base and J by 1 base, 3 bases remained unmatched. The CDR3 consists of 15 residues. The CDR3 sequence is CASSQASGLQETQYF. CDR3 DNA: TGTGCCAGCAGCCAAGCTAGCGGCCTCCAAGAGACCCAGTACTTC.

This clone appeared a few times. The chain couples TRBV6-4 to TRBJ2-2, with 8 nucleotides matching TRBD1. Per the germline V gene, CDR1 is MRHNA and CDR2 is SNTAGT. The length of the CDR3 is 14 residues. With V trimmed by 0 bases and J by 11 bases, 5 bases remained unmatched. CDR3 in amino acids: CASSDSKQGAELFF. CDR3 DNA: TGTGCCAGCAGTGACTCGAAGCAGGGGGCCGAGCTGTTTTTT.

V gene TRBV19 combines with J gene TRBJ1-3; D gene unclear. Germline CDR1 is LNHDA and CDR2 is SQIVND (reference sequence). V gave up 3 bases and J gave up 2 bases, with 8 bases separating them. The CDR3 consists of 14 residues. DNA for the CDR3: TGTGCCAGTAGTATTGGCAGTACTGGAAACACCATATATTTT. Translation gives CASSIGSTGNTIYF.

The V and J genes are TRBV5-1 and TRBJ2-2; TRBD1 matches 8 bases. Germline V CDR1 and CDR2: SGHRS, YFSETQ. V trimming: 1 base; J trimming: 7 bases; junction bases outside the gene matches: 6. This CDR3 has 15 amino acids. The CDR3 is CASSLTGGTVGELFF. The CDR3 region has the DNA TGCGCCAGCAGCTTGACAGGGGGAACGGTCGGGGAGCTGTTTTTT.

The V call is TRBV7-8, the J call TRBJ2-5; TRBD2 is a possible D gene (7 bases). V was clipped by 5 bases and J by 5 bases, with 18 bases between them. Germline V lookup: CDR1 SGHVS, CDR2 FQNEAQ. CDR3 length: 15 amino acids. In DNA form, the CDR3 reads TGTGCCAGCAGCCTCTCGGGGGGCGTCCTTGAGACCCAGTACTTC. It yields the protein CASSLSGGVLETQYF.

This clone was detected only a few times. The V and J genes are TRBV9 and TRBJ1-3; 10 bases agree with TRBD1. Per germline, CDR1 SGDLS and CDR2 YYNGEE. This CDR3 comprises 17 residues. V shed 4 bases and J 2 bases; nucleotides not matched to a gene: 9. CDR3 coding DNA: TGTGCCAGCAGCCCCGGACAGGGGGTTGTTACTGGAAACACCATATATTTT. Translation gives CASSPGQGVVTGNTIYF.

The chain uses TRBV7-8 and TRBJ1-5; 7 bases are a match to TRBD1. V gave up 1 base and J gave up 7 bases; unmatched junction bases: 7. This CDR3 has 15 residues. Germline CDR1 and CDR2: SGHVS and FQNEAQ. The DNA of the CDR3 is TGTGCCAGCAGCTTAGACGGACAGGTTCACCAGCCCCAGCATTTT. This encodes CASSLDGQVHQPQHF.

The gene calls are TRBV29-1 and TRBJ2-7; 9 nucleotides agree with TRBD1. The CDR3 totals 14 residues. Germline-derived CDR1 and CDR2 are SQVTM and ANQGSEA. The trim removed 4 bases at V and 1 base at J, leaving 5 bases unmatched. The DNA for the CDR3 is TGCAGCGTTGCACAGGGGGCTTTTTCCTACGAGCAGTACTTC. It yields the protein CSVAQGAFSYEQYF.